The 30 T cell receptor beta chains reported below all come from one sample, sequenced in a study of CD8 T cells in Susac syndrome (dated by TCRdb to the late 2010s). To prepare the library, the immunoSEQ multiplex PCR assay was applied. RNA was extracted with the RNeasy kit and about 0.5 to 1 ug was reverse transcribed using random hexamers. TCRdb redid the processing of the public reads, applying fastp at Q25 and MiXCR, and retained in-frame beta chains. CDR3 protein sequences are deduplicated, and each keeps its most common genes and DNA. The sample table lists roughly 190,000 distinct CDR3 sequences, over 75% of them with a count of one. The ten largest clones capture approximately 0.09% of the sample. Sequencing used CD4+ T cells from PBMCs. The receptor set was obtained from a human donor with Susac syndrome.

The V and J genes are TRBV3-1 and TRBJ2-7; TRBD2 matches at 10 bases. Trimming took 0 bases from V and 6 from J; bases not matched to a gene: 8. This CDR3 is built from 16 residues. The germline CDR1 and CDR2 sequences are LGHDT and YNNKEL (reference sequence). CDR3 in amino acids: CASSQDPGLAGAEQYF. Written as DNA, the CDR3 is TGTGCCAGCAGCCAAGATCCGGGTCTAGCGGGAGCCGAGCAGTACTTC.

The chain is built from TRBV27 and TRBJ2-5; 11 nucleotides align to TRBD2. Trimming at V came to 4 bases and at J to 1 base, leaving 2 bases not matched to a gene. This CDR3 region has 15 residues. The V gene's germline CDR1 is MNHEY and CDR2 SMNVEV (reference sequence). DNA of the CDR3: TGTGCCAGCAGTTCTACTAGCGGGGGCCAAGAGACCCAGTACTTC. It encodes CASSSTSGGQETQYF.

The chain employs TRBV11-2 and TRBJ1-4; unclear D gene. This CDR3 is 13 amino acids long. Trimming took 0 bases from V and 10 from J, leaving 9 bases between them. The germline gives CDR1 SGHAT, CDR2 FQNNGV. The CDR3 DNA follows: TGTGCCAGCAGCTTAGAAGGGTTTGGAAAACTGTTTTTT. Translated, it gives CASSLEGFGKLFF.

The V gene is TRBV6-6, the J gene TRBJ2-3, with D perhaps matching TRBD1 or TRBD2 (5 bases each). This CDR3 comprises 15 residues. The V gene lost 6 bases and the J gene lost 0 bases, with 13 bases spanning the gap. CDR1 MNHNY and CDR2 SVGAGI come from the germline V gene (reference sequence). CDR3 DNA sequence: TGTGCCAGCAGGTATAGGGGACCTAGCACAGATACGCAGTATTTT. It codes for CASRYRGPSTDTQYF.

The gene calls are TRBV19 and TRBJ2-3; 7 bases match TRBD1. CDR3 size: 15 residues. Germline CDR1 LNHDA, CDR2 SQIVND (reference sequence). J was trimmed by 2 bases and V by 8 bases; bases with no gene match: 10. The DNA of the CDR3 is TGTGCCAGTGATCACGGGACAGACTTCACAGATACGCAGTATTTT. Its protein is CASDHGTDFTDTQYF.

J is TRBJ1-5 and V is TRBV7-9; TRBD1 might be the D (5 bases). CDR3 size: 14 residues. V shed 6 bases and J shed 1 base, with 10 bases lying between them. Germline V CDR1 and CDR2: SEHNR, FQNEAQ (reference sequence). CDR3 region: CASSRTSSNQPQHF. The CDR3 DNA sequence: TGTGCCAGCAGTCGGACATCCAGCAATCAGCCCCAGCATTTT.

The chain joins TRBV20-1 to TRBJ2-3; unclear D gene. Between the trimmed V and J ends, which lost 3 bases and 4 bases, there was a span of 17 bases. CDR1 DFQATT and CDR2 SNEGSKA come from the germline V gene (reference sequence). CDR3 length: 15 amino acids. This chain's CDR3 is CSARWSGRAPDTQYF. DNA for the CDR3: TGCAGTGCTAGGTGGTCAGGTCGGGCCCCAGATACGCAGTATTTT.

This clonotype came up once. The rearrangement joins TRBV6-1 to TRBJ1-3; D is ambiguous. This CDR3 has 16 amino acids. Germline lookup yields CDR1 MNHNS and CDR2 SASEGT. V was cut by 8 bases and J by 0 bases, with 17 bases left in between. The CDR3 loop reads CASSFKSYPSGNTIYF. As DNA, the CDR3 is TGTGCCAGCTCATTTAAGAGTTACCCCTCTGGAAACACCATATATTTT.

In this sample, this clonotype turned up once. This sequence joins TRBV29-1 and TRBJ2-3; D call uncertain. This CDR3 has 12 residues. Germline V gives CDR1 SQVTM, CDR2 ANQGSEA. V was shortened by 7 bases and J by 4 bases, with 12 bases between the two germline ends. The CDR3 sequence: CSEKLSADTQYF. The CDR3 DNA is TGCAGCGAAAAATTATCGGCAGATACGCAGTATTTT.

This chain links TRBV5-1 with TRBJ2-6; D not resolved. Germline CDR1 and CDR2: SGHRS and YFSETQ. The CDR3 contains 17 residues. V lost 3 bases, J lost 1 base, and 14 bases lay in between. The CDR3 loop reads CASSYESPTSGANVLTF. DNA for the CDR3: TGCGCCAGCAGCTACGAATCACCCACATCTGGGGCCAACGTCCTGACTTTC.

The rearrangement joins TRBV20-1 to TRBJ2-3, with 8 bases lining up with TRBD2. Per the germline V gene, CDR1 is DFQATT and CDR2 is SNEGSKA (reference sequence). V shed 6 bases, J shed 4 bases, and the junction held 6 bases outside the gene matches. CDR3 length: 13 residues. CDR3 amino acids: CSAPRGGPDTQYF. The CDR3, as DNA: TGCAGTGCCCCCCGCGGGGGGCCAGATACGCAGTATTTT.

The gene calls are TRBV28 and TRBJ1-1; TRBD1 is a possible D gene (6 bases). Trimming pared 8 bases from V and 5 bases from J, leaving 24 bases between. The germline V gene encodes CDR1 MDHEN and CDR2 SYDVKM. The CDR3 loop spans 16 amino acids. DNA for the CDR3: TGTGCCAGCTACCGCACAGGGAGTGAATTCAAAACTGAAGCTTTCTTT. This encodes CASYRTGSEFKTEAFF.

The chain is built from TRBV5-1 and TRBJ2-6; D might be TRBD2 (7 bases). In germline, CDR1 is SGHRS, CDR2 YFSETQ. Trimming cost V 4 bases and J 2 bases, with 10 bases left between them. The CDR3 is 15 amino acids. The CDR3 protein is CASSPGGAGANVLTF. CDR3 nucleotides: TGCGCCAGCAGCCCGGGGGGCGCTGGGGCCAACGTCCTGACTTTC.

This chain uses TRBV4-1 with TRBJ1-2, with 10 bases identical to TRBD1. The CDR3 runs to 15 residues. Germline assignment: CDR1 MGHRA and CDR2 YSYEKL. Trimming at V came to 4 bases and at J to 4 bases, leaving 6 bases not matched to a gene. The CDR3 coding sequence is TGCGCCAGCAGCCGCACGGGACAGGGGATCTATGGCTACACCTTC. It translates to CASSRTGQGIYGYTF.

The rearrangement uses TRBV29-1 and TRBJ1-1; D is unresolved. Germline V gives CDR1 SQVTM, CDR2 ANQGSEA. The V end lost 2 bases, the J end lost 1 base, and 11 bases lay between the germline ends. This CDR3 has 14 residues. CDR3 in amino acids: CSVERRVSNTEAFF. The CDR3 bases are TGCAGCGTTGAAAGGAGGGTCTCGAACACTGAAGCTTTCTTT.

V gene TRBV18 combines with J gene TRBJ1-1; 7 bases are shared with TRBD1. CDR1 is KGHSH, CDR2 LQKENI, per germline. Germline trimming cut 4 bases from V and 4 bases from J; bases unmatched to any gene: 12. The CDR3 is 16 amino acids. This chain's CDR3 is CASSQTPGQTTTEAFF. The CDR3 region has the DNA TGTGCCAGCTCACAAACTCCGGGACAGACAACCACTGAAGCTTTCTTT.

J is TRBJ2-7 and V is TRBV10-3; D possibly corresponds to TRBD2 (6 bases). Trimming pared 0 bases from V and 3 bases from J, leaving 9 bases between. From germline, CDR1 is ENHRY and CDR2 SYGVKD. The CDR3 is 14 residues long. The DNA of the CDR3 is TGTGCCATCAGTGAGTCTGGGACTTACTACGAGCAGTACTTC. This translates into CAISESGTYYEQYF.

The V call is TRBV28, the J call TRBJ2-5; 13 nucleotides align to TRBD2. With 6 bases clipped from V and 4 bases from J, the junction kept 8 bases outside the gene matches. This CDR3 spans 16 amino acids. The germline V gene has CDR1 MDHEN and CDR2 SYDVKM. The CDR3 loop is CASSPTSGRWGETQYF. CDR3 bases: TGTGCCAGCAGCCCGACTAGCGGGAGGTGGGGAGAGACCCAGTACTTC. Looking up the rest from reference TRBV28 and TRBJ2-5 gives the full variable domain: DVKVTQSSRYLVKRTGEKVFLECVQDMDHENMFWYRQDPGLGLRLIYFSYDVKMKEKGDIPEGYSVSREKKERFSLILESASTNQTSMYLCASSPTSGRWGETQYFGPGTRLLVL.

This chain connects TRBV18 to TRBJ2-2; D is perhaps TRBD1 (5 bases). CDR3 length: 16 amino acids. Trimming left V 1 base short and J 2 bases short, with 11 bases between. Germline loops: CDR1 KGHSH, CDR2 LQKENI. The CDR3 loop is CASSPRSDSNTGELFF. The CDR3 DNA follows: TGTGCCAGCTCACCACGGTCTGACAGTAACACCGGGGAGCTGTTTTTT. Combining the CDR3 with reference TRBV18 and TRBJ2-2 gives the whole variable domain NAGVMQNPRHLVRRRGQEARLRCSPMKGHSHVYWYRQLPEEGLKFMVYLQKENIIDESGMPKERFSAEFPKEGPSILRIQQVVRGDSAAYFCASSPRSDSNTGELFFGEGSRLTVL.

This rearrangement joins TRBV28 to TRBJ2-6; D perhaps matches TRBD1 (6 bases). V shed 5 bases and J shed 4 bases, with 12 bases lying between them. CDR1 MDHEN and CDR2 SYDVKM come from the germline V gene. This CDR3 region has 15 residues. In DNA, the CDR3 is TGTGCCAGCAGTGGAACAGGGATAGGGGCCAACGTCCTGACTTTC. Its translation: CASSGTGIGANVLTF.

This chain connects TRBV12-3 or TRBV12-4 to TRBJ2-3, with TRBD1 matching 7 bases. V lost 7 bases, J lost 4 bases, and 8 bases stayed unmatched. CDR3 length: 14 residues. The CDR3 region is CASTLQGMADTQYF. The CDR3 DNA reads TGTGCCAGCACCCTACAGGGGATGGCAGATACGCAGTATTTT.

The chain couples TRBV24-1 to TRBJ2-1; TRBD1 matches 7 bases. Germline CDR1 is KGHDR and CDR2 is SFDVKD. The CDR3 length is 13 residues. Losses at the gene ends were 2 bases for V and 11 bases for J; bases not matched to a gene: 5. In DNA form, the CDR3 reads TGTGCCACCAGTGATTCCGACAGGGATCAGCAGTTCTTC. Its protein product is CATSDSDRDQQFF.

In this sample, this clonotype turned up once. The chain joins TRBV7-9 to TRBJ1-4, with 7 bases identical to TRBD1. V dropped 5 bases and J dropped 5; count of bases not matched to a gene: 11. The germline CDR1 and CDR2 sequences are SEHNR and FQNEAQ (reference sequence). The CDR3 is 16 amino acids. The CDR3 spells CASSPSRDRENEKLFF. Here the CDR3 DNA reads TGTGCCAGCAGCCCGTCCCGGGACAGAGAGAATGAAAAACTGTTTTTT.

The rearrangement joins TRBV29-1 to TRBJ1-5, with TRBD1 as a possible D gene (5 bases). The germline V gene has CDR1 SQVTM and CDR2 ANQGSEA. The germline V and J ends were trimmed by 4 bases and 5 bases, with 9 bases remaining between them. This CDR3 has 12 amino acids. The CDR3 sequence is CSVAGSDQPQHF. The DNA of the CDR3 is TGCAGCGTTGCAGGGTCTGATCAGCCCCAGCATTTT.

This rearrangement joins TRBV5-1 to TRBJ2-2; D might be TRBD2 (7 bases). The germline CDR1 and CDR2 sequences are SGHRS and YFSETQ. Trimming removed 6 bases at V and 5 bases at J, with 14 bases between. This CDR3 spans 14 amino acids. CDR3 nucleotides: TGCGCCAGCACCCTCGCGGGGGCAACCGGGGAGCTGTTTTTT. It codes for CASTLAGATGELFF.

The sample holds one count of this clonotype. This chain connects TRBV11-2 to TRBJ2-1; perhaps TRBD2 as D (6 bases). The CDR3 totals 14 residues. The germline V gene has CDR1 SGHAT and CDR2 FQNNGV. With 6 bases removed from V and 0 bases from J, the gap between germline ends came to 9 bases. The CDR3 region has the DNA TGTGCCAGCAGTCGGGACTTCTCCTACAATGAGCAGTTCTTC. The encoded protein is CASSRDFSYNEQFF.

This rearrangement joins TRBV3-1 to TRBJ2-1; perhaps TRBD2 as D (5 bases). The ends were cut back, 1 base at V and 10 bases at J, with 11 bases in the middle. The CDR3 spans 13 residues. Germline V gives CDR1 LGHDT, CDR2 YNNKEL (reference sequence). The CDR3 sequence: CASSQGVRGEQFF. Here the CDR3 DNA reads TGTGCCAGCAGCCAAGGGGTCCGCGGGGAGCAGTTCTTC.

V is TRBV7-3 and J is TRBJ2-2, with 8 bases lining up with TRBD1. CDR1 is SGHTA and CDR2 is FQGTGA in the germline V gene. The CDR3 totals 16 residues. V trimming: 5 bases; J trimming: 4 bases; junction bases outside the gene matches: 9. The CDR3 region is CASSLGDRRRTGELFF. CDR3 nucleotide sequence: TGTGCCAGCAGCCTCGGGGACAGGCGCCGCACCGGGGAGCTGTTTTTT.

The genes are TRBV28 and TRBJ2-3; 8 bases match TRBD2. CDR1 is MDHEN and CDR2 is SYDVKM in the germline V gene. V lost 8 bases, J lost 2 bases, and 3 bases stayed unmatched. This CDR3 has 13 amino acids. The CDR3 nucleotides read TGTGCCAGCTGGACTAGCCTCACAGATACGCAGTATTTT. Amino acid sequence: CASWTSLTDTQYF.

The gene calls are TRBV20-1 and TRBJ1-1; D call uncertain. Per germline, CDR1 DFQATT and CDR2 SNEGSKA (reference sequence). This CDR3 spans 11 amino acids. Trimming left V 4 bases short and J 10 bases short, with 13 bases between. CDR3 residues: CSAIANEGAFF. Here the CDR3 DNA reads TGCAGTGCTATCGCAAACGAGGGAGCTTTCTTT.